The 14 T cell receptor beta chains listed next were all sequenced from one sample in a study of breast tumors, draining lymph nodes, adjacent tissues. Axillary draining lymph nodes of breast cancer patients supplied the node samples. TCRdb itself ran the multiplex PCR reads through MiXCR, one entry per CDR3 protein. The table includes 75,000 to 100,000 distinct CDR3 sequences, roughly 20% detected once. Sequencing was carried out using axillary lymph node tissue. All receptors derive from a female donor with breast cancer. Some clones in this sample may be carry-over from other donors' samples.

This clonotype appeared many times. The J gene is TRBJ2-3, the V gene TRBV9; TRBD2 aligns across 12 bases. Germline loops: CDR1 SGDLS, CDR2 YYNGEE. This CDR3 region has 18 residues. The V gene end was trimmed by 4 bases and the J gene end by 1 base; junction bases not matched to a gene: 10. CDR3 bases: TGTGCCAGCAGCCGGGGGTCTAGCGGGAGGGCCGGCACAGATACGCAGTATTTT. Amino acids: CASSRGSSGRAGTDTQYF.

The rearrangement links TRBV30 to TRBJ2-1; 7 nucleotides align to TRBD2. CDR1 is GTSNPN, CDR2 SVGIG, per germline (reference sequence). The CDR3 length is 15 residues. The V gene end was trimmed by 0 bases and the J gene end by 6 bases; junction bases not matched to a gene: 8. The CDR3 here is CAWSVVREFFNEQFF. The CDR3 DNA sequence: TGTGCCTGGAGTGTTGTGCGGGAGTTTTTCAATGAGCAGTTCTTC.

This clonotype was observed many times. The V call is TRBV5-1, the J call TRBJ2-2, with 15 bases aligning to TRBD2. Germline V gene lookup returns CDR1 SGHRS and CDR2 YFSETQ. J was trimmed by 0 bases and V by 5 bases; bases with no gene match: 5. CDR3 length: 18 residues. CDR3 protein: CASRRGLAGGANTGELFF. CDR3 nucleotides: TGCGCCAGCAGACGGGGACTAGCGGGAGGCGCGAACACCGGGGAGCTGTTTTTT.

The V and J genes are TRBV28 and TRBJ1-2; D is perhaps TRBD1 (5 bases). The V end was cut by 7 bases, the J end by 1 base, with 16 bases between. This CDR3 has 15 residues. Germline CDR1 and CDR2: MDHEN and SYDVKM. DNA for the CDR3: TGTGCCAGCATTCCGGGGGGGGTTTTTAACTATGGCTACACCTTC. Protein: CASIPGGVFNYGYTF.

This clonotype was observed many times. The V call is TRBV27, the J call TRBJ2-7; 7 nucleotides match TRBD1. Germline CDR1 is MNHEY and CDR2 is SMNVEV (reference sequence). Trimming took 6 bases from V and 4 from J; bases not matched to a gene: 9. The CDR3 sequence is 14 residues long. CDR3 sequence (DNA): TGTGCCAGCAGGTCAGGGGACAGCATTTACGAGCAGTACTTC. Its protein product is CASRSGDSIYEQYF.

In this sample, this clonotype turned up many times. The V call is TRBV19, the J call TRBJ1-5; tentatively, D is TRBD1 (5 bases). The CDR3 contains 13 residues. Germline-derived CDR1 and CDR2 are LNHDA and SQIVND (reference sequence). Deletions cut 7 bases from V and 0 bases from J, with 7 bases between. The CDR3 DNA reads as TGTGCCAGTACCGACAGTAGCAATCAGCCCCAGCATTTT. Translating gives CASTDSSNQPQHF.

This clonotype was observed at least ten times. The CDR3 region is CASSFGVGELFF. The DNA of the CDR3 is TGTGCCAGCAGTTTTGGGGTCGGGGAGCTGTTTTTT. The V and J genes are TRBV12-3 or TRBV12-4 and TRBJ2-2; no firm D call. This CDR3 has 12 amino acids. V dropped 3 bases and J dropped 7 bases, with 6 bases sitting between them.

This clonotype was seen ten or more times. The V call is TRBV12-3 or TRBV12-4, the J call TRBJ2-5; the D is unclear. V was pared by 6 bases and J by 1 base, with 9 bases between. CDR3 size: 13 residues. The CDR3 sequence: CASRETTQETQYF. CDR3 bases: TGTGCCAGCAGAGAAACCACCCAAGAGACCCAGTACTTC.

This clonotype showed up many times. Here the CDR3 DNA reads TGTGCCAGCAAACCCCCCCGAAGGACTAGCGGGAGGGAGATGGAGACCCAGTACTTC. Protein product: CASKPPRRTSGREMETQYF. V usage is TRBV7-8 and J usage is TRBJ2-5, with 15 bases matching TRBD2. The CDR3 is made up of 19 amino acids. The ends lost 7 bases at V and 5 bases at J; junction bases unmatched: 17. Germline lookup yields CDR1 SGHVS and CDR2 FQNEAQ.

This clonotype appeared once. Since a much larger clone is just one base distant, this may be a read error. Here the CDR3 omits its conserved ending phenylalanine or tryptophan, so a read error is the likely source. V gene TRBV12-3 or TRBV12-4 combines with J gene TRBJ2-1, with a tentative D call TRBD1 (6 bases). This CDR3 comprises 13 residues. Trimming stripped 0 bases from V and 10 bases from J, with 10 bases between. The CDR3 loop is CASSLARQAEQFY. CDR3 nucleotide sequence: TGTGCCAGCAGTTTAGCGCGACAGGCCGAGCAGTTCTAC.

This clonotype appeared many times. This chain uses TRBV5-1 with TRBJ2-5; the match to TRBD2 covers 7 bases. Trimming removed 3 bases from V and 5 bases from J; junction bases left unmatched: 7. Germline V gives CDR1 SGHRS, CDR2 YFSETQ. The CDR3 is made up of 14 amino acids. CDR3 sequence reads: CASSSGTIRETQYF. CDR3 bases: TGCGCCAGCAGCTCCGGGACTATCAGGGAGACCCAGTACTTC.

In its sample, this clonotype was seen many times. This chain links TRBV4-3 with TRBJ1-4, with 7 bases fitting TRBD1. Looked up from germline, CDR1 is LGHNA and CDR2 is YSLEER. The CDR3 spans 15 residues. The V gene end was trimmed by 4 bases and the J gene end by 3 bases; junction bases not matched to a gene: 5. The DNA of the CDR3 is TGCGCCAGCAGCCCGACTCAGGGGGCTAATGAAAAACTGTTTTTT. Its translation is CASSPTQGANEKLFF.

This clonotype was counted between two and nine times. The J gene is TRBJ1-1, the V gene TRBV5-5; a weak D match, TRBD1 (5 bases). Germline CDR1 SGHKS, CDR2 YYEKEE (reference sequence). This CDR3 is built from 14 residues. V lost 0 bases and J 3 bases, leaving 9 bases between the germline ends. CDR3 coding DNA: TGTGCCAGCAGCTTGGCAGGGAGGTACACTGAAGCTTTCTTT. Protein product: CASSLAGRYTEAFF.

This clonotype came up many times. An end of the junction differs from the germline gene, which may be a read error. This sequence joins TRBV7-7 and TRBJ2-3; D perhaps matches TRBD2 (5 bases). Per germline, CDR1 SSHAT and CDR2 FNYEAQ (reference sequence). There are 13 residues in the CDR3. CDR3 region: CASSFGGTDTQYF. CDR3 nucleotide sequence: TGTGCTAGCAGCTTCGGAGGTACAGATACGCAGTATTTT.